This TCR beta chain was sequenced in a study of T cells after yellow fever vaccination. TCRdb called the 5' RACE reads again in MiXCR, with one record for every CDR3 protein. Among some 300,000 distinct CDR3 sequences listed, approximately 3.8% were seen once. This clonotype was seen a few times. Germline trimming cut 6 bases from V and 1 base from J; bases unmatched to any gene: 16. The CDR3 totals 18 residues. The germline V gene has CDR1 MNHEY and CDR2 SVGAGI. This receptor was obtained from a man in his late teens or twenties who received the YFV17D yellow fever vaccine. The rearrangement links TRBV6-5 to TRBJ1-1; TRBD1 agrees at 8 bases. This specimen consisted of PBMCs, obtained on the day of the yellow fever booster vaccination. The CDR3 nucleotides are TGTGCCAGCAGCCACCTTGGACAGGGAAGGGAAAGGAACACTGAAGCTTTCTTT. This codes for CASSHLGQGRERNTEAFF.